This TCR beta chain is drawn from a study of cytomegalovirus exposure and HLA in healthy donors. The study, taken as a whole, reports: Reports indicate that TCR beta sequences accurately predicted the HLA-A and HLA-B alleles of most subjects.

13 Jbeta primers and 60 Vbeta primers were used for the PCR. Sequenced by immunoSEQ multiplex PCR; TCRdb stores in-frame clones only, minus some. The sample consists of some 96,000 clones, roughly 79% of them appearing once. Donors were ostensibly healthy at sampling, although undocumented immune exposures were probable. The CDR3 spans 18 residues. Unmatched junction bases numbered 12, after V lost 1 base and J lost 10 bases. Germline V gene sequence: CDR1 MNHEY, CDR2 SMNVEV (reference sequence). This clone was detected only a few times. What it binds is not known. The source material was PBMCs. The V gene is TRBV27, the J gene TRBJ1-6, with 11 bases aligning to TRBD1. The receptor was derived from a man in his forties in good health and CMV-seronegative. The CDR3 loop is CASSLFFGQGALKSPLHF. The CDR3 DNA sequence: TGTGCCAGCAGTTTATTCTTTGGACAGGGGGCTTTAAAATCACCCCTCCACTTT.